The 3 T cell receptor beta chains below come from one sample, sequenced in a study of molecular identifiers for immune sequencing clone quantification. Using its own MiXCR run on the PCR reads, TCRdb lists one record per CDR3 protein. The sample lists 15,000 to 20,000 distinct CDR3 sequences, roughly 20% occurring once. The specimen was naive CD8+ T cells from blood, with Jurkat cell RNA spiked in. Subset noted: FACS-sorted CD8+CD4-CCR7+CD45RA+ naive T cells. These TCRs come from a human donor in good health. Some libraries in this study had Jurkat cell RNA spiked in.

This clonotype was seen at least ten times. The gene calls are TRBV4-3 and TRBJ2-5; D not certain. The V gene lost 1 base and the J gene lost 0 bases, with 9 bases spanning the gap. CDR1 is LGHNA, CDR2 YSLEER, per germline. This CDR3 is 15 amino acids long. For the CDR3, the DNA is TGCGCCAGCAGCCAAGGCGGCGGATACCAAGAGACCCAGTACTTC. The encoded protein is CASSQGGGYQETQYF.

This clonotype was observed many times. The CDR3 DNA reads TGCAGCGTTGAAGATGGCAGGGTGGGGTATGGCTACACCTTC. Translation: CSVEDGRVGYGYTF. This chain uses TRBV29-1 with TRBJ1-2, with D perhaps matching TRBD1 (5 bases). The CDR3 runs to 14 residues. Per the germline V gene, CDR1 is SQVTM and CDR2 is ANQGSEA. The ends were cut back, 0 bases at V and 5 bases at J, with 13 bases in the middle.

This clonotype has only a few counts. CDR3 residues: CATSRDSHMGTQYF. The CDR3 DNA reads as TGTGCCACCAGCAGAGATTCCCACATGGGGACCCAGTACTTC. The chain carries TRBV15 and TRBJ2-5; D gene ambiguous. CDR3 length: 14 residues. CDR1 LNHNV and CDR2 YYDKDF come from the germline V gene (reference sequence). Trimming removed 0 bases at V and 7 bases at J, with 12 bases between.